Shown below are 21 T cell receptor beta chains from a single sample sequenced in a study of blood T cell repertoires in COVID-19. Assay used: immunoSEQ multiplex PCR; TCRdb lists only in-frame clones, some missing. The sample yields around 140,000 clones, about 89% seen once. Sequencing input: PBMCs or T cells enriched from blood (not recorded which). The origin of the receptors is a man in his sixties who had recovered from COVID-19.

Written as DNA, the CDR3 is TGTGCCAGCAGTTACAACAGCCTGGGCGAGCAGTACTTC. Translated: CASSYNSLGEQYF. V and J are TRBV6-5 and TRBJ2-7; D gene uncertain. V lost 2 bases to trimming and J lost 6 bases, with 11 bases between them. Germline CDR1 MNHEY, CDR2 SVGAGI. This CDR3 spans 13 amino acids.

The V gene is TRBV19, the J gene TRBJ1-1, with TRBD1 matching 8 bases. The CDR3 has 14 residues. V trimming: 5 bases; J trimming: 0 bases; junction bases outside the gene matches: 2. Germline CDR1 LNHDA, CDR2 SQIVND (reference sequence). CDR3 sequence (DNA): TGTGCCAGTAGTGTGACAGGGGTGAACACTGAAGCTTTCTTT. Translation gives CASSVTGVNTEAFF.

This clone was detected a few times. This chain uses TRBV5-6 with TRBJ1-1; TRBD1 aligns across 7 bases. The CDR3 sequence is 14 residues long. In germline, CDR1 is SGHDT, CDR2 YYEEEE. V lost 4 bases to trimming and J lost 0 bases; unmatched junction nucleotides: 3. CDR3 DNA sequence: TGTGCCAGCAGCGTACAGGGGCTGAACACTGAAGCTTTCTTT. Its translation is CASSVQGLNTEAFF.

This clone was found once. The chain links TRBV19 to TRBJ2-7; D possibly corresponds to TRBD2 (6 bases). Germline loops: CDR1 LNHDA, CDR2 SQIVND (reference sequence). CDR3 length: 15 residues. The ends were cut back, 9 bases at V and 1 base at J, with 19 bases in the middle. In DNA, the CDR3 is TGTGCCAGCTCCCCACGGGGGAAGGGTTCCTACGAGCAGTACTTC. The encoded protein is CASSPRGKGSYEQYF.

The chain carries TRBV29-1 and TRBJ1-3; TRBD1 agrees at 7 bases. The CDR3 runs 12 residues. CDR1 is SQVTM and CDR2 is ANQGSEA in the germline V gene. Trimming at V came to 7 bases and at J to 2 bases, leaving 2 bases not matched to a gene. The CDR3 DNA reads TGCAGCGGACAGGGTACTGGAAACACCATATATTTT. It codes for CSGQGTGNTIYF.

V gene TRBV27 combines with J gene TRBJ2-7; D is perhaps TRBD2 (7 bases). This CDR3 has 15 residues. V gave up 0 bases and J gave up 5 bases, with 14 bases separating them. The V gene's germline CDR1 is MNHEY and CDR2 SMNVEV (reference sequence). CDR3 coding DNA: TGTGCCAGCAGTTTATCGAGGGGGGGGCACGACGAGCAGTACTTC. Amino acid sequence: CASSLSRGGHDEQYF.

This clone occurred once. The CDR3 region has the DNA TGTGCCAGCCAGCGGGGGGCGAGGGGAGGACAGCCCCAGCATTTT. Translated, it gives CASQRGARGGQPQHF. The chain employs TRBV6-6 and TRBJ1-5; D is perhaps TRBD1 (6 bases). The CDR3 contains 15 residues. Germline CDR1 and CDR2: MNHNY and SVGAGI (reference sequence). Trimming stripped 8 bases from V and 7 bases from J, with 21 bases between.

The genes are TRBV6-5 and TRBJ2-7, with D maybe TRBD1 (5 bases). Trimming took off 6 bases at V and 3 bases at J, with 9 bases between the two ends. This CDR3 contains 12 residues. Germline V gene data show CDR1 as MNHEY and CDR2 as SVGAGI. Here the CDR3 reads CASRKDNYEQYF. As DNA, the CDR3 is TGTGCCAGCAGAAAGGACAACTACGAGCAGTACTTC.

The genes are TRBV28 and TRBJ2-3, with 8 bases fitting TRBD2. Germline V gene data show CDR1 as MDHEN and CDR2 as SYDVKM. The CDR3 spans 15 residues. V lost 2 bases, J lost 3 bases, and 4 bases stayed unmatched. The CDR3 DNA follows: TGTGCCAGCAGTTTAGAAGGGACTAGGACAGATACGCAGTATTTT. Translated, it gives CASSLEGTRTDTQYF.

The chain combines TRBV7-8 with TRBJ2-7; no clear D gene. This CDR3 has 12 amino acids. V lost 1 base, J lost 8 bases, and 9 bases lay in between. CDR1 is SGHVS and CDR2 is FQNEAQ in the germline V gene. The CDR3 reads CASSLGSVQQYF. CDR3 bases: TGTGCCAGCAGCTTAGGCAGCGTGCAGCAGTACTTC.

V gene TRBV4-1 combines with J gene TRBJ2-3; 14 nucleotides line up with TRBD2. This CDR3 spans 16 amino acids. Losses at the gene ends were 2 bases for V and 5 bases for J; bases not matched to a gene: 3. From germline, CDR1 is MGHRA and CDR2 YSYEKL. The CDR3 region is CASSQRLAGGRDTQYF. In DNA, the CDR3 is TGCGCCAGCAGCCAAAGACTAGCGGGGGGGCGAGATACGCAGTATTTT.

The chain joins TRBV5-1 to TRBJ2-1; 12 bases align to TRBD2. The trim removed 0 bases at V and 6 bases at J, leaving 4 bases unmatched. The CDR3 has 16 residues. Germline loops: CDR1 SGHRS, CDR2 YFSETQ. The CDR3 DNA sequence: TGCGCCAGCAGCTTGGATACTAGCGGGGGGCTCAATGAGCAGTTCTTC. Its protein is CASSLDTSGGLNEQFF.

V usage is TRBV2 and J usage is TRBJ2-3; D remains ambiguous. Germline V gene data show CDR1 as SNHLY and CDR2 as FYNNEI. There are 10 residues in the CDR3. Trimming stripped 8 bases from V and 5 bases from J, with 5 bases between. In nucleotides, the CDR3 is TGTGCCAGCTGGCTAGATACGCAGTATTTT. It is translated as CASWLDTQYF.

This clone turned up a few times. The chain joins TRBV27 to TRBJ2-1; perhaps TRBD1 as D (6 bases). CDR3 size: 12 residues. V was cut by 10 bases and J by 4 bases, with 11 bases left in between. Germline V CDR1 and CDR2: MNHEY, SMNVEV (reference sequence). CDR3 region: CATGVGYNEQFF. In DNA form, the CDR3 reads TGTGCCACAGGGGTAGGTTACAATGAGCAGTTCTTC.

The chain carries TRBV12-5 and TRBJ1-2, with TRBD1 matching 7 bases. The V gene end was trimmed by 0 bases and the J gene end by 4 bases; junction bases not matched to a gene: 5. The CDR3 spans 15 residues. In germline, CDR1 is LGHNT, CDR2 FRNRAP. CDR3 sequence (DNA): TGTGCTAGTGGTTTGGTTCCAGGGGGAACCTATGGCTACACCTTC. It encodes CASGLVPGGTYGYTF.

The chain uses TRBV9 and TRBJ1-4; tentative D call: TRBD1 (5 bases). Trimming took off 2 bases at V and 7 bases at J, with 12 bases between the two ends. Germline V CDR1 and CDR2: SGDLS, YYNGEE. This CDR3 is 14 amino acids long. In nucleotides, the CDR3 is TGTGCCAGCAGCGTTGGGCAGGGTAGTGAAAAACTGTTTTTT. Its protein is CASSVGQGSEKLFF.

In this sample, this clone turned up a few times. The rearrangement uses TRBV19 and TRBJ2-2; 10 bases are shared with TRBD1. The ends lost 8 bases at V and 5 bases at J; junction bases unmatched: 11. The V gene's germline CDR1 is LNHDA and CDR2 SQIVND (reference sequence). This CDR3 comprises 16 residues. CDR3 region: CASRPGQGRRTGELFF. As DNA, the CDR3 is TGTGCCAGTCGACCGGGACAGGGGCGCCGGACCGGGGAGCTGTTTTTT.

This rearrangement joins TRBV2 to TRBJ1-4, with D maybe TRBD1 (6 bases). With 7 bases removed from V and 1 base from J, the gap between germline ends came to 13 bases. In germline, CDR1 is SNHLY, CDR2 FYNNEI. CDR3 length equals 15 residues. The CDR3: CASTGPGVTNEKLFF. CDR3 sequence (DNA): TGTGCCAGCACCGGTCCAGGGGTAACTAATGAAAAACTGTTTTTT.

The V and J genes are TRBV7-2 and TRBJ2-7; TRBD2 agrees at 12 bases. Germline loops: CDR1 SGHTA, CDR2 FQGNSA. Unmatched junction bases numbered 7, after V lost 1 base and J lost 6 bases. The CDR3 length is 16 residues. This chain's CDR3 is CASSLVRTSGTSEQYF. The CDR3 region has the DNA TGTGCCAGCAGCTTAGTTAGGACTAGCGGGACAAGCGAGCAGTACTTC.

The chain employs TRBV20-1 and TRBJ1-3; no firm D call. V was shortened by 3 bases and J by 3 bases, with 3 bases between the two germline ends. Per germline, CDR1 DFQATT and CDR2 SNEGSKA (reference sequence). This CDR3 is 11 amino acids long. The CDR3 DNA follows: TGCAGTGCTAGCGGTGGAAACACCATATATTTT. Amino acids: CSASGGNTIYF.

The chain uses TRBV6-2 or TRBV6-3 and TRBJ2-2, with 10 bases matching TRBD2. V lost 7 bases to trimming and J lost 6 bases; unmatched junction nucleotides: 8. Germline-derived CDR1 and CDR2 are MNHEY and SVGEGT. The CDR3 is made up of 15 amino acids. The CDR3 nucleotides read TGTGCCAGCAACCCGAGCGGGGGGGCCCCCGGGGAGCTGTTTTTT. This sequence encodes CASNPSGGAPGELFF.